This record concerns one T cell receptor (beta chain) sequence. Its antigen remains unknown. TCRdb recomputed calls from the reads with MiXCR, one row per CDR3 protein. The top ten clones hold roughly 50% of a sample with tens of thousands of distinct CDR3 sequences, approximately 20% of them seen once. The data stem from a study of T cell repertoires in cytomegalovirus infection. Study-level points and caveats: Across the ex vivo response, the dominant clonotypes were HLA-C-restricted CMV-specific TCR beta clonotypes.

The germline CDR1 and CDR2 sequences are MNHEY and SVGEGT. V lost 3 bases, J lost 7 bases, and 12 bases stayed unmatched. The CDR3 is made up of 16 amino acids. The sample was CD8+ T cells from cultured PBMCs, taken from culture after CMV antigen stimulation. The sequence derives from a human donor in good health (CMV status not recorded). Some clones in this sample may be carry-over from other donors' samples. The J gene is TRBJ2-7, the V gene TRBV6-2 or TRBV6-3; 10 bases are a match to TRBD1. The CDR3 coding sequence is TGTGCCAGCAGTTATCCTCGGGGACAGGGGACGGGGGAGCAGTACTTC. Its translation: CASSYPRGQGTGEQYF.